This T cell receptor beta chain stems from a study of blood T cell repertoires in COVID-19. The overall study: The United States, Italy and Spain were the sources of the acute and convalescent COVID-19 samples.

The data were produced by immunoSEQ multiplex PCR, yet TCRdb's version contains in-frame clones alone and is incomplete. The table has 55,000 to 65,000 clones, more than 65% seen once. The sequencing input was peripheral blood. This TCR was recovered from a human donor in a cohort sampled during active COVID-19.

The CDR3 reads CASGAVEDTQYF. CDR3 bases: TGTGCCAGCGGAGCCGTGGAAGATACGCAGTATTTT. The chain links TRBV12-3 or TRBV12-4 to TRBJ2-3; D not resolved. The CDR3 is 12 residues long. V lost 8 bases and J lost 5, with 11 bases in between.